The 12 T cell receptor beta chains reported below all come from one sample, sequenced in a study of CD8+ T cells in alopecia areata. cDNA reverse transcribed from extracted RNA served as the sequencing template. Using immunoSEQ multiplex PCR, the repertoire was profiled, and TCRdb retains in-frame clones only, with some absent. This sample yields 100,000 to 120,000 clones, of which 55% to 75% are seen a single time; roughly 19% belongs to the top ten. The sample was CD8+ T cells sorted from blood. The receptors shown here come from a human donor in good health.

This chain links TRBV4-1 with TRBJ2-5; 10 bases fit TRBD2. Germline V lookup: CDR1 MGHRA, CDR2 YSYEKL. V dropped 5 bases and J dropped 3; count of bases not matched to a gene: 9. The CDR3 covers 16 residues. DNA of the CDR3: TGCGCCAGCAGCAGGCAAAGCGGGGGGGGAAAAGAGACCCAGTACTTC. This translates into CASSRQSGGGKETQYF.

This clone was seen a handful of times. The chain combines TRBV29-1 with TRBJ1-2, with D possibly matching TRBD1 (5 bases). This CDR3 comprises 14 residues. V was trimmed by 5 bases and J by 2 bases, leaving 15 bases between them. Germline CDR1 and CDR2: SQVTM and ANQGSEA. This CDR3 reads CSVRPAGDNYGYTF. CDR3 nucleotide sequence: TGCAGCGTTAGGCCCGCGGGGGACAACTATGGCTACACCTTC.

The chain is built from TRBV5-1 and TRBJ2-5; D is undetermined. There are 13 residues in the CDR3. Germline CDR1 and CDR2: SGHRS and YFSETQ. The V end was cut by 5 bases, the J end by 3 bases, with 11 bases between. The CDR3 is CASRQNREETQYF. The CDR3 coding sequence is TGCGCCAGCAGGCAGAACCGGGAAGAGACCCAGTACTTC.

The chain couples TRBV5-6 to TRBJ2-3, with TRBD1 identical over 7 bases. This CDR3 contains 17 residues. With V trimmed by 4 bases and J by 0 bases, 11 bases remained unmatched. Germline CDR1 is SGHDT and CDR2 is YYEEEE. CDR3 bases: TGTGCCAGCAGCCTAGCCCAAACGACAGGGAGCACAGATACGCAGTATTTT. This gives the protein CASSLAQTTGSTDTQYF.

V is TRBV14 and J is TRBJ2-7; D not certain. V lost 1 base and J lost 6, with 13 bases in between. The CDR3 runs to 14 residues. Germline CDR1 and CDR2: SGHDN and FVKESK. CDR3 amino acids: CASSQGFGPREQYF. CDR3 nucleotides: TGTGCCAGCAGCCAAGGGTTCGGGCCCCGCGAGCAGTACTTC.

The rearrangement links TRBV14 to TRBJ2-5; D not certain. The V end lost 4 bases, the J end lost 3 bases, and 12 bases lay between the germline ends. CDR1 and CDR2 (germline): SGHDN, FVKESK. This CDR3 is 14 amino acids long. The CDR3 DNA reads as TGTGCCAGCAGCCTCCAAGAGATAAAAGAGACCCAGTACTTC. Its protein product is CASSLQEIKETQYF.

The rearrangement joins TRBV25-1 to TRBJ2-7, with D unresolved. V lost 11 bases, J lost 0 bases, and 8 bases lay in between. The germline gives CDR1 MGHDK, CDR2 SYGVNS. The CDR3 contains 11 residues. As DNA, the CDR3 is TGTGCCGTCCAGGTCTCCTACGAGCAGTACTTC. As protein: CAVQVSYEQYF.

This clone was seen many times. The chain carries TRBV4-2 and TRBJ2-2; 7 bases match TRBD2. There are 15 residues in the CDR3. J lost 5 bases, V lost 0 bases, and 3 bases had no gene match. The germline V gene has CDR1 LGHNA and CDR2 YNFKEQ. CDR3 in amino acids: CASSQDWGGTGELFF. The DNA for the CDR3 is TGTGCCAGCAGCCAAGATTGGGGGGGGACCGGGGAGCTGTTTTTT.

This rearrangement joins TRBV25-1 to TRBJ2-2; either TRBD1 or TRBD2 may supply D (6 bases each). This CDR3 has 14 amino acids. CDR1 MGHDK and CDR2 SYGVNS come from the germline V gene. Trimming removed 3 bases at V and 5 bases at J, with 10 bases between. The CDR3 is CASSDGGGTGELFF. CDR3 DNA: TGTGCCAGCAGTGACGGGGGCGGGACCGGGGAGCTGTTTTTT.

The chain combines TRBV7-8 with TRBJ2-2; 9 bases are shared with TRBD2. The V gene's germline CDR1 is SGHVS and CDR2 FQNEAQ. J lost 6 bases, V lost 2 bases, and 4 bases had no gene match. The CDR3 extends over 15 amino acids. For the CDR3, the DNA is TGTGCCAGCAGCTTATCGGGACTAGCTCCCGGGGAGCTGTTTTTT. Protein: CASSLSGLAPGELFF.

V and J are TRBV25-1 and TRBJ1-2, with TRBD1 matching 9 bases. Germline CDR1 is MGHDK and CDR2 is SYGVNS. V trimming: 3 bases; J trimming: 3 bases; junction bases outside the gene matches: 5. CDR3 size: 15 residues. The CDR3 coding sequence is TGTGCCAGCAGTGAGGGACAGGGCCCCTACTATGGCTACACCTTC. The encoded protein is CASSEGQGPYYGYTF.

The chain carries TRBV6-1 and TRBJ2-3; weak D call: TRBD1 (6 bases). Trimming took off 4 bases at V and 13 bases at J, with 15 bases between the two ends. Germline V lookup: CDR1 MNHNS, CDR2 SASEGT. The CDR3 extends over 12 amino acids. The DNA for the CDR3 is TGTGCCAGCAGTGCCAGAGGGGGATTCGAGTATTTT. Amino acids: CASSARGGFEYF.